What follows describes a single TCR beta chain. Germline lookup yields CDR1 SNHLY and CDR2 FYNNEI. This CDR3 has 15 amino acids. V was clipped by 6 bases and J by 1 base, with 13 bases between them. These data come from a study of radiotherapy plus CTLA-4 blockade in lung cancer. The table came from immunoSEQ multiplex PCR; TCRdb's copy has only in-frame clones and leaves some out. The sample consists of roughly 59,000 clones, 72% of them appearing once. The TCR was taken from a human donor with non-small cell lung cancer whose response to radiotherapy plus ipilimumab could not be evaluated. This sample comprised peripheral blood, obtained from a patient treated with radiotherapy plus ipilimumab. The chain combines TRBV2 with TRBJ1-5, with TRBD1 as a possible D gene (6 bases). This CDR3 is CASRMGQLSNQPQHF. In DNA form, the CDR3 reads TGTGCCAGCAGAATGGGACAACTAAGCAATCAGCCCCAGCATTTT. Together with reference TRBV2 and TRBJ1-5, the CDR3 gives the full variable domain: EPEVTQTPSHQVTQMGQEVILRCVPISNHLYFYWYRQILGQKVEFLVSFYNNEISEKSEIFDDQFSVERPDGSNFTLKIRSTKLEDSAMYFCASRMGQLSNQPQHFGDGTRLSIL.